This T cell receptor beta chain came from a study of CD8 T cells in Susac syndrome. Random hexamers primed reverse transcription of roughly 0.5 to 1 ug RNA. TCRdb fed the immunoSEQ multiplex PCR reads into MiXCR, producing one record per CDR3 protein. The data show tens of thousands of distinct CDR3 sequences, around 96% seen once. CDR3 size: 15 residues. Germline V gene sequence: CDR1 LGHNA, CDR2 YSLEER. J lost 6 bases, V lost 0 bases, and 6 bases had no gene match. This chain links TRBV4-3 with TRBJ2-7; 9 positions agree with TRBD1. The sequenced material came from CD8+ T cells from PBMCs. The sequence derives from a human donor with Susac syndrome. This CDR3 is CASSQDRGTGFEQYF. CDR3 DNA sequence: TGCGCCAGCAGCCAAGATCGGGGGACAGGGTTCGAGCAGTACTTC.